This T cell receptor beta chain was captured in a study of neurological immune-mediated disorders. Study results and limitations: Phylogenetic grouping assigned the repertoires of 18 of 34 multiple sclerosis patients to a single related-CDR3 cluster, representing a possible signature. The greatest degree of TCR clonal expansion was observed in HTLV-1-associated myelopathy, with the lowest in multiple sclerosis, below that of healthy controls.

This clonotype was seen at least ten times. Antigen: not known. Sequencing runs each yielded over 200 million TCR-beta sequences from 15-18 subjects. TCRdb re-derived calls from the 5' RACE reads in MiXCR, one entry per CDR3 protein. Counted here are 130,000 or so distinct CDR3 sequences, more than 2.5% occurring once; the ten biggest clones make up around 1.2%. The CDR3 runs 11 residues. Looked up from germline, CDR1 is MNHNS and CDR2 is SASEGT. With V trimmed by 10 bases and J by 3 bases, 2 bases remained unmatched. The chain joins TRBV6-1 to TRBJ1-2; 7 nucleotides align to TRBD1. The sequenced sample consisted of PBMCs. The receptor comes from a woman aged 25 to 39 with multiple sclerosis. Written as DNA, the CDR3 is TGTGCCACCCAGGGGGACTATGGCTACACCTTC. Its protein is CATQGDYGYTF.